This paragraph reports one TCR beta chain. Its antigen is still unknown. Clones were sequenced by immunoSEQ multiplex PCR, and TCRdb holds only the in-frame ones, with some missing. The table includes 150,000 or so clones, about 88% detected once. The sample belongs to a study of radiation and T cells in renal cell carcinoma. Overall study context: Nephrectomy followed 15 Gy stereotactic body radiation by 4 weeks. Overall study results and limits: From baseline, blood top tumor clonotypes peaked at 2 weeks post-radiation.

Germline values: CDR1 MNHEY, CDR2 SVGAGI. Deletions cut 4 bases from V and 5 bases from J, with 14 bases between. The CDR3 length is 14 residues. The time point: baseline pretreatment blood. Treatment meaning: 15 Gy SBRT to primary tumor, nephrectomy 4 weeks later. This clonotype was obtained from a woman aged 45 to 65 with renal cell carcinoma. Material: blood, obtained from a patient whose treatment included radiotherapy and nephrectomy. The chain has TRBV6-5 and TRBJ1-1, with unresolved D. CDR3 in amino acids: CASSSPPRTTEAFF. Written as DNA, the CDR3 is TGTGCCAGCAGTTCCCCCCCCCGAACGACTGAAGCTTTCTTT.